This entry lists 4 T cell receptor beta chains sequenced from one sample in a study of blood T cell repertoires in COVID-19. Sequenced by immunoSEQ multiplex PCR; TCRdb stores in-frame clones only, minus some. The table lists 200,000 to 250,000 clones, approximately 88% of them singletons. The specimen sequenced was PBMCs or T cells enriched from blood (not recorded which). The receptors were gathered from a woman aged 25-40 years who had been exposed to COVID-19.

V gene TRBV11-1 combines with J gene TRBJ2-5, with D maybe TRBD2 (5 bases). Trimming stripped 1 base from V and 2 bases from J, with 11 bases between. CDR1 SGHAT and CDR2 FQDESV come from the germline V gene (reference sequence). CDR3 size: 15 residues. CDR3 DNA sequence: TGTGCCAGCAGCTTAGACGGGATAGTTCAAGAGACCCAGTACTTC. This encodes CASSLDGIVQETQYF.

The chain couples TRBV7-9 to TRBJ1-5; D unclear. The CDR3 runs 15 residues. The ends were cut back, 6 bases at V and 4 bases at J, with 16 bases in the middle. Germline CDR1 reads SEHNR; CDR2 reads FQNEAQ (reference sequence). CDR3 region: CASSTGTVGNQPQHF. For the CDR3, the DNA is TGTGCCAGCAGTACGGGAACAGTCGGAAATCAGCCCCAGCATTTT.

The V gene is TRBV30, the J gene TRBJ1-1, with D possibly matching TRBD1 (5 bases). This CDR3 contains 12 residues. CDR1 GTSNPN and CDR2 SVGIG come from the germline V gene (reference sequence). Trimming removed 0 bases at V and 4 bases at J, with 6 bases between. CDR3: CAWSVQATEAFF. DNA of the CDR3: TGTGCCTGGAGTGTACAGGCCACTGAAGCTTTCTTT.

This clone has a handful of counts. The chain joins TRBV9 to TRBJ1-3; 9 nucleotides match TRBD1. Trimming removed 1 base from V and 0 bases from J; junction bases left unmatched: 17. This CDR3 contains 21 residues. CDR1 is SGDLS and CDR2 is YYNGEE in the germline V gene. The CDR3 DNA reads as TGTGCCAGCAGCGTACCTTTAGCCCGGACAGGGGAGGCCTACTCTGGAAACACCATATATTTT. It yields the protein CASSVPLARTGEAYSGNTIYF.